These T cell receptor beta chains were read from a single sample in a study of T cells in localized non-small cell lung cancer. Sequenced by immunoSEQ multiplex PCR; TCRdb stores in-frame clones only, minus some. The table includes roughly 15,000 clones, more than 75% detected once. Sequencing used peripheral blood, obtained before any cancer treatment. Receptors were obtained from a male donor at least 60 years old with stage I lung adenocarcinoma. CDR3s include the opening cysteine and the closing phenylalanine or tryptophan. Fields, in order: J gene, D gene, clone size, V gene, CDR3 DNA, CDR3 protein. D genes are given only for firm matches. A clone size is listed for some rows: how often the clone was seen (once, few, many), or a class if it is expanded.

J gene: TRBJ1-6
D gene: .
clone size: .
V gene: TRBV11-3
CDR3 DNA: TGTGCCAGCACCACACCCAGGGTGGACGGCCTTAATTCACCCCTCCACTTT
CDR3 protein: CASTTPRVDGLNSPLHF

J gene: TRBJ2-7
D gene: .
clone size: .
V gene: TRBV6-5
CDR3 DNA: TGTGCCAGCAGTTACTCTGATACCTACGAGCAGTACTTC
CDR3 protein: CASSYSDTYEQYF

J gene: TRBJ1-6
D gene: .
clone size: few
V gene: TRBV27
CDR3 DNA: TGTGCCAGCAGTCCCTGGAATTCACCCCTCCACTTT
CDR3 protein: CASSPWNSPLHF

J gene: TRBJ1-6
D gene: .
clone size: .
V gene: TRBV7-6
CDR3 DNA: TGTGCCAGCAGCCTCACAGTGTCCGGGTCGTCTCAGAATTCACCCCTCCACTTT
CDR3 protein: CASSLTVSGSSQNSPLHF

J gene: TRBJ2-1
D gene: TRBD1
clone size: .
V gene: TRBV7-2
CDR3 DNA: TGTGCCAGCAGCCCGGGGGGGACAGGGGGCAATGAGCAGTTCTTC
CDR3 protein: CASSPGGTGGNEQFF

J gene: TRBJ1-4
D gene: .
clone size: .
V gene: TRBV7-2
CDR3 DNA: TGTGCCAGCAGAGTCCAAGGGGGAAAACTGTTTTTT
CDR3 protein: CASRVQGGKLFF

J gene: TRBJ2-7
D gene: .
clone size: .
V gene: TRBV27
CDR3 DNA: TGTGCCAGCAGTTCCGACGGTTTCTACGAGCAGTACTTC
CDR3 protein: CASSSDGFYEQYF

J gene: TRBJ1-1
D gene: .
clone size: .
V gene: TRBV19
CDR3 DNA: TGTGCCAGTAGTATCCGCCAGAGTAGCACTGAAGCTTTCTTT
CDR3 protein: CASSIRQSSTEAFF

J gene: TRBJ1-5
D gene: .
clone size: .
V gene: TRBV2
CDR3 DNA: TGTGCCAGCAGCGAGGAGGGGGGCAATCAGCCCCAGCATTTT
CDR3 protein: CASSEEGGNQPQHF

J gene: TRBJ1-3
D gene: .
clone size: .
V gene: TRBV5-1
CDR3 DNA: TGCGCCAGCAGCTTGGCCGGGTTGGGCGGAAACACCATATATTTT
CDR3 protein: CASSLAGLGGNTIYF

J gene: TRBJ1-6
D gene: .
clone size: .
V gene: TRBV6-1
CDR3 DNA: TGTGCCAGCAGTGAAGTGTTGAGCTCCTATAATTCACCCCTCCACTTT
CDR3 protein: CASSEVLSSYNSPLHF

J gene: TRBJ1-4
D gene: .
clone size: .
V gene: TRBV11-2
CDR3 DNA: TGTGCCAGCAGCCCGCCCCAGGCGCGTGCAACTAATGAAAAACTGTTTTTT
CDR3 protein: CASSPPQARATNEKLFF

J gene: TRBJ1-1
D gene: .
clone size: .
V gene: TRBV18
CDR3 DNA: TGTGCCAGCTCACCGAGACAGGAGGCGTGGACTGAAGCTTTCTTT
CDR3 protein: CASSPRQEAWTEAFF

J gene: TRBJ2-1
D gene: TRBD2
clone size: once
V gene: TRBV7-2
CDR3 DNA: TGTGCCAGCAGCTCCCAGGGGACTAGCGGGAACAATGAGCAGTTCTTC
CDR3 protein: CASSSQGTSGNNEQFF

J gene: TRBJ2-2
D gene: .
clone size: .
V gene: TRBV11-2
CDR3 DNA: TGTGCCAGCGGCTGGGACTCCCATGCGAGCGGCGGGGAGCTGTTTTTT
CDR3 protein: CASGWDSHASGGELFF

J gene: TRBJ2-1
D gene: .
clone size: .
V gene: TRBV11-3
CDR3 DNA: TGTGCCAGCAGCTTAGATCAGGGGGGATCCGCCCACTACAATGAGCAGTTCTTC
CDR3 protein: CASSLDQGGSAHYNEQFF

J gene: TRBJ1-5
D gene: .
clone size: few
V gene: TRBV29-1
CDR3 DNA: TGCGCGGGGGGGGGTCGCAATCAGCCCCAGCATTTT
CDR3 protein: CAGGGRNQPQHF

J gene: TRBJ1-4
D gene: .
clone size: .
V gene: TRBV18
CDR3 DNA: TGTGCCAGCTCACCACCGGGGCCGCGTGGGGAAAAACTGTTTTTT
CDR3 protein: CASSPPGPRGEKLFF

J gene: TRBJ1-5
D gene: TRBD1
clone size: .
V gene: TRBV7-2
CDR3 DNA: TGTGCCAGCAGCGGACAGGGGGCACGCAATCAGCCCCAGCATTTT
CDR3 protein: CASSGQGARNQPQHF

J gene: TRBJ1-2
D gene: TRBD1
clone size: .
V gene: TRBV6-5
CDR3 DNA: TGTGCCAGCAGCCCGACAGGGAACTATGGCTACACCTTC
CDR3 protein: CASSPTGNYGYTF

J gene: TRBJ2-2
D gene: .
clone size: once
V gene: TRBV4-1
CDR3 DNA: TGCGCCAGCAGCCAAACTCCCACCGGGGAGCTGTTTTTT
CDR3 protein: CASSQTPTGELFF

J gene: TRBJ2-7
D gene: .
clone size: .
V gene: TRBV28
CDR3 DNA: TGTGCCAGCAGTTCAGGGTCTTTGAATTCCCTCGAGCAGTACTTC
CDR3 protein: CASSSGSLNSLEQYF

J gene: TRBJ2-1
D gene: .
clone size: .
V gene: TRBV29-1
CDR3 DNA: TGCAGCGTTGAAGGCCTGAATGAGCAGTTCTTC
CDR3 protein: CSVEGLNEQFF

J gene: TRBJ1-1
D gene: .
clone size: .
V gene: TRBV5-1
CDR3 DNA: TGCGCCAGCACCCCCGGGGGGCTGGGCACTGAAGCTTTCTTT
CDR3 protein: CASTPGGLGTEAFF

J gene: TRBJ2-7
D gene: .
clone size: .
V gene: TRBV5-6
CDR3 DNA: TGTGCCAGCAGCTTTTTTGGGGATGGGCAGTACTTC
CDR3 protein: CASSFFGDGQYF

J gene: TRBJ1-1
D gene: .
clone size: .
V gene: TRBV14
CDR3 DNA: TGTGCCAGCAGCCAGGGGAGGTGGACAGTTGCTTTCTTT
CDR3 protein: CASSQGRWTVAFF

J gene: TRBJ1-3
D gene: .
clone size: .
V gene: TRBV28
CDR3 DNA: TGTGCCAGCACTAGTTACGCGGGAAACACCATATATTTT
CDR3 protein: CASTSYAGNTIYF

J gene: TRBJ1-1
D gene: .
clone size: .
V gene: TRBV18
CDR3 DNA: TGTGCCAGCTCGGGATTTACACGAACTGAAGCTTTCTTT
CDR3 protein: CASSGFTRTEAFF

J gene: TRBJ1-5
D gene: TRBD1
clone size: .
V gene: TRBV6-5
CDR3 DNA: TGTGCCACCCCCCCCCGGGGGGACAGAAATCAGCCCCAGCATTTT
CDR3 protein: CATPPRGDRNQPQHF

J gene: TRBJ1-6
D gene: .
clone size: .
V gene: TRBV6-1
CDR3 DNA: TGTGCCAGCTCAAGGGAGGACACAGGAAATTCACCCCTCCACTTT
CDR3 protein: CASSREDTGNSPLHF

J gene: TRBJ1-2
D gene: .
clone size: .
V gene: TRBV28
CDR3 DNA: TGTGCCAGCATCCCTTACCCCGGGCCCAGCGGCGGCGGCTACACCTTC
CDR3 protein: CASIPYPGPSGGGYTF

J gene: TRBJ1-2
D gene: TRBD1
clone size: .
V gene: TRBV6-5
CDR3 DNA: TGTGCCAGCAGTCCAGGGACAGGGAGCTATGGCTACACCTTC
CDR3 protein: CASSPGTGSYGYTF

J gene: TRBJ1-6
D gene: TRBD1
clone size: .
V gene: TRBV6-6
CDR3 DNA: TGTGCCAGCAGTTACTCGGAGGGGGCCGGCTATTCACCCCTCCACTTT
CDR3 protein: CASSYSEGAGYSPLHF

J gene: TRBJ2-2
D gene: .
clone size: .
V gene: TRBV6-1
CDR3 DNA: TGTGCCAGCAACCCGACGAACACCGGGGAGCTGTTTTTT
CDR3 protein: CASNPTNTGELFF

J gene: TRBJ2-4
D gene: .
clone size: .
V gene: TRBV14
CDR3 DNA: TGTGCCAGCAGCCAAGGCACAGGGTATGGGAACATTCAGTACTTC
CDR3 protein: CASSQGTGYGNIQYF

J gene: TRBJ2-3
D gene: .
clone size: once
V gene: TRBV7-3
CDR3 DNA: TGTGCCAGCAGCTTAGGGGTATCGCCTAGCACAGATACGCAGTATTTT
CDR3 protein: CASSLGVSPSTDTQYF

J gene: TRBJ1-1
D gene: .
clone size: .
V gene: TRBV7-2
CDR3 DNA: TGTGCCAGCAGCTTAGTTCCAGGGGAGGGCACTGAAGCTTTCTTT
CDR3 protein: CASSLVPGEGTEAFF

J gene: TRBJ2-5
D gene: .
clone size: .
V gene: TRBV9
CDR3 DNA: TGTGCCAGCAGCGTAGAGGACCGACGACAAGAGACCCAGTACTTC
CDR3 protein: CASSVEDRRQETQYF

J gene: TRBJ2-5
D gene: .
clone size: few
V gene: TRBV6-5
CDR3 DNA: TGTGCCAGCAGTTACTCGCTGGGCCTGGAGACCCAGTACTTC
CDR3 protein: CASSYSLGLETQYF

J gene: TRBJ2-7
D gene: .
clone size: .
V gene: TRBV5-1
CDR3 DNA: TGCGCCAGCAGGGACGGATCCTCCTACGAGCAGTACTTC
CDR3 protein: CASRDGSSYEQYF

J gene: TRBJ2-2
D gene: TRBD1
clone size: few
V gene: TRBV11-3
CDR3 DNA: TGTGCCAGCAGCTGGCAGACAGGGCTTGGAGCCGGGGAGCTGTTTTTT
CDR3 protein: CASSWQTGLGAGELFF

J gene: TRBJ2-3
D gene: TRBD1
clone size: .
V gene: TRBV11-2
CDR3 DNA: TGTGCCAGCAGCTTGAATTCCGGGACAGGCACAGATACGCAGTATTTT
CDR3 protein: CASSLNSGTGTDTQYF

J gene: TRBJ1-2
D gene: TRBD1
clone size: .
V gene: TRBV5-6
CDR3 DNA: TGTGCCAGCAGCATGGACAGGGGGCCTCACACCTACACCTTC
CDR3 protein: CASSMDRGPHTYTF

J gene: TRBJ2-7
D gene: .
clone size: .
V gene: TRBV11-2
CDR3 DNA: TGTGCCAGCAGCCCGGGGGGGACAGGACCCTACGAGCAGTACTTC
CDR3 protein: CASSPGGTGPYEQYF

J gene: TRBJ1-6
D gene: .
clone size: .
V gene: TRBV27
CDR3 DNA: TGTGCCAGCAGCCCGAGTGGGGGTGTTTATAATTCACCCCTCCACTTT
CDR3 protein: CASSPSGGVYNSPLHF

J gene: TRBJ2-1
D gene: .
clone size: .
V gene: TRBV11-2
CDR3 DNA: TGTGCCAGCAGCCCCCCACCAGGAAGTAATGAGCAGTTCTTC
CDR3 protein: CASSPPPGSNEQFF

J gene: TRBJ2-7
D gene: .
clone size: .
V gene: TRBV6-6
CDR3 DNA: TGTGCCAGCAGTTCCGCGGAGGAGCAGTACTTC
CDR3 protein: CASSSAEEQYF